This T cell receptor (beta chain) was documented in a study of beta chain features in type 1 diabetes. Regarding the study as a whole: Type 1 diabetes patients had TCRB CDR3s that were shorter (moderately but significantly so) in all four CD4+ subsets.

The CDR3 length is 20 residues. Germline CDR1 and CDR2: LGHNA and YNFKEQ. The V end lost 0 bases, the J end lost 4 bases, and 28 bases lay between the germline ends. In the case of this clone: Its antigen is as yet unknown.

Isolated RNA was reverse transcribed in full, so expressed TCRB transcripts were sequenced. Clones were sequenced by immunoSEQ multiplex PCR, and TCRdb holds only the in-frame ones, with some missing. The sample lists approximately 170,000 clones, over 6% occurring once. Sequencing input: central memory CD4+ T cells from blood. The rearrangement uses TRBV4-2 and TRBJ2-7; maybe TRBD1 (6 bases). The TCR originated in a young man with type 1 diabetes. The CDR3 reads CASSQDKPDRRDTIKYEQYF. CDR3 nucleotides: TGTGCCAGCAGCCAAGATAAACCGGATCGCCGGGACACGATAAAGTACGAGCAGTACTTC.